This record concerns one T cell receptor (beta chain) sequence. The entry originates in a study of PD-1 and CTLA-4 blockade in melanoma. The data were produced by immunoSEQ multiplex PCR, yet TCRdb's version contains in-frame clones alone and is incomplete. The data show approximately 33,000 clones, with more than 85% seen just once and about 8.6% held by the top ten. The CDR3 has 12 residues. CDR1 is MGHRA and CDR2 is YSYEKL in the germline V gene. V was clipped by 4 bases and J by 10 bases, with 11 bases between them. Source: CD8+ T cells from peripheral blood, taken from a patient given anti-PD-1 treatment. The receptor was isolated from a human donor with melanoma. The V and J genes are TRBV4-1 and TRBJ2-1; D uncertain. The chain's CDR3 is CASSLSPGEQFF. The CDR3 bases are TGCGCCAGCAGCCTCTCCCCCGGGGAGCAGTTCTTC.